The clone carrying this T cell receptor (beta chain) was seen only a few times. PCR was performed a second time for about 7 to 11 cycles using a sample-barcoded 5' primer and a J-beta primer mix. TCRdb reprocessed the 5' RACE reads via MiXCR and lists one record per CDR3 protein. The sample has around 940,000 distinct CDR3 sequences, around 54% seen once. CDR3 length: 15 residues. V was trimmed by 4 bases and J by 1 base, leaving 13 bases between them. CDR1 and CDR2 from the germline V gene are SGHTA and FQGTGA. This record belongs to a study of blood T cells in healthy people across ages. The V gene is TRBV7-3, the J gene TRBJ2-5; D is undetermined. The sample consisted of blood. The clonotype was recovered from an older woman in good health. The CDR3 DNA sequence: TGTGCCAGCAGCTCAAAAGGGCCTCGCCAAGAGACCCAGTACTTC. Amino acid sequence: CASSSKGPRQETQYF.